One sample yielded the 24 T cell receptor beta chains listed below, sequenced in a study of identical twins. TCRdb used MiXCR to reprocess the 5' RACE reads, holding one entry per CDR3 protein. Among more than 400,000 distinct CDR3 sequences listed, over 12% were seen once. These same data were also listed under a study on yellow fever vaccine responses in identical twins.

The sequenced sample consisted of CD4+ T cells sorted from blood. The receptors here all came from a young woman in good health.

This clonotype showed up just a few times. This sequence joins TRBV6-1 and TRBJ2-7; TRBD2 matches at 12 bases. Germline assignment: CDR1 MNHNS and CDR2 SASEGT. There are 13 residues in the CDR3. Trimming at V came to 6 bases and at J to 3 bases, leaving 0 bases not matched to a gene. The CDR3 protein is CASRTSGGYEQYV. In DNA form, the CDR3 reads TGTGCCAGCAGGACTAGCGGGGGCTACGAGCAGTACGTC.

This clonotype was seen a handful of times. This chain connects TRBV20-1 to TRBJ1-1; the D is unclear. Germline V gives CDR1 DFQATT, CDR2 SNEGSKA (reference sequence). This CDR3 comprises 11 residues. V lost 3 bases, J lost 3 bases, and 5 bases lay in between. CDR3 region: CSARWDTEAFF. The CDR3 nucleotides read TGCAGTGCTAGGTGGGACACTGAAGCTTTCTTT.

This clonotype appeared a few times. This chain links TRBV20-1 with TRBJ2-3; 11 nucleotides line up with TRBD2. The trim removed 5 bases at V and 1 base at J, leaving 2 bases unmatched. Germline V gene sequence: CDR1 DFQATT, CDR2 SNEGSKA (reference sequence). The CDR3 consists of 14 residues. CDR3 residues: CSAPTSGGTDTQYF. The CDR3 coding sequence is TGCAGTGCTCCGACTAGCGGGGGCACAGATACGCAGTATTTT.

The chain has TRBV6-1 and TRBJ2-2, with 12 bases aligning to TRBD1. V was clipped by 2 bases and J by 5 bases; unmatched bases: 6. The CDR3 length is 17 residues. CDR1 is MNHNS and CDR2 is SASEGT in the germline V gene. CDR3 sequence (DNA): TGTGCCAGCAGTGAATGGGGGACAGGGGGCCCTACCGGGGAGCTGTTTTTT. Translating gives CASSEWGTGGPTGELFF.

This clonotype showed up just a few times. V is TRBV27 and J is TRBJ2-3; 7 bases are a match to TRBD1. Trimming took 5 bases from V and 4 from J; bases not matched to a gene: 6. The CDR3 length is 14 residues. Germline values: CDR1 MNHEY, CDR2 SMNVEV (reference sequence). In DNA, the CDR3 is TGTGCCAGCAGTAGACAGGGCTGGGCAGATACGCAGTATTTT. This gives the protein CASSRQGWADTQYF.

In its sample, this clonotype was seen many times. The chain employs TRBV5-1 and TRBJ2-2, with 11 bases identical to TRBD2. V gave up 1 base and J gave up 1 base; unmatched junction bases: 3. This CDR3 has 17 amino acids. Germline CDR1 SGHRS, CDR2 YFSETQ. The CDR3 DNA follows: TGCGCCAGCAGCTTGACTAGCGGGAGCCTGAACACCGGGGAGCTGTTTTTT. This encodes CASSLTSGSLNTGELFF.

The chain employs TRBV6-1 and TRBJ2-1; the match to TRBD2 covers 12 bases. The CDR3 is 15 amino acids. In germline, CDR1 is MNHNS, CDR2 SASEGT. Trimming took 5 bases from V and 13 from J; bases not matched to a gene: 12. The CDR3 DNA reads as TGTGCCAGCAGTCCCACTAGCGGGGGGCCGTTTACCCAGTTCTTC. This codes for CASSPTSGGPFTQFF.

This chain joins TRBV2 and TRBJ2-1; D is perhaps TRBD2 (6 bases). V lost 8 bases and J lost 7, with 12 bases in between. CDR1 is SNHLY and CDR2 is FYNNEI in the germline V gene. The CDR3 spans 12 residues. The CDR3 bases are TGTGCCAGCGCGGGATCGGGGAATGAGCAGTTCTTC. Translated, it gives CASAGSGNEQFF.

This sequence joins TRBV6-5 and TRBJ2-6, with a possible D match to TRBD1 (7 bases). This CDR3 is 16 amino acids long. Deletions cut 3 bases from V and 4 bases from J, with 13 bases between. The germline CDR1 and CDR2 sequences are MNHEY and SVGAGI. CDR3 coding DNA: TGTGCCAGCAGTTATGAGGGGGCGGGAGGGGCCAACGTCCTGACTTTC. It is translated as CASSYEGAGGANVLTF.

This clonotype came up a few times. The chain recombines TRBV7-8 with TRBJ2-5; D is uncertain. The CDR3 runs to 14 residues. Per germline, CDR1 SGHVS and CDR2 FQNEAQ. V was cut by 0 bases and J by 2 bases, with 7 bases left in between. The CDR3 loop reads CASSLAPAQETQYF. In DNA, the CDR3 is TGTGCCAGCAGCTTAGCCCCAGCTCAAGAGACCCAGTACTTC.

The rearrangement joins TRBV2 to TRBJ1-6; 8 bases align to TRBD1. The trim removed 6 bases at V and 7 bases at J, leaving 11 bases unmatched. The CDR3 covers 16 residues. Germline CDR1 is SNHLY and CDR2 is FYNNEI. CDR3 coding DNA: TGTGCCAGCAGGGTTGATCAGGGGGCTGGGAATTCACCCCTCCACTTT. The encoded protein is CASRVDQGAGNSPLHF.

This clonotype has a handful of counts. The J gene is TRBJ2-3, the V gene TRBV28, with 10 positions matching TRBD2. Germline V gene sequence: CDR1 MDHEN, CDR2 SYDVKM. This CDR3 comprises 16 residues. Trimming took 4 bases from V and 3 from J; bases not matched to a gene: 7. The CDR3 here is CASSSPRAGGTDTQYF. The CDR3 bases are TGTGCCAGCAGTTCCCCCAGAGCGGGGGGGACAGATACGCAGTATTTT.

This clonotype was picked up a small number of times. This sequence joins TRBV7-8 and TRBJ2-3, with 10 bases identical to TRBD1. The CDR3 covers 15 residues. V was pared by 5 bases and J by 1 base, with 3 bases of the junction left unmatched. Germline assignment: CDR1 SGHVS and CDR2 FQNEAQ. The CDR3 nucleotides read TGTGCCAGCAGCCGACAGGGGGCAGGCACAGATACGCAGTATTTT. Its protein is CASSRQGAGTDTQYF.

This clonotype was detected only a few times. The genes are TRBV18 and TRBJ2-1; D is unresolved. There are 17 residues in the CDR3. Germline values: CDR1 KGHSH, CDR2 LQKENI. Trimming removed 3 bases from V and 2 bases from J, with 17 bases in between. This CDR3 is CASSPEIRLSTYNEQFF. The CDR3 DNA reads TGTGCCAGCTCACCGGAAATCCGGCTTTCCACCTACAATGAGCAGTTCTTC.

This clonotype was observed at least ten times. The rearrangement uses TRBV29-1 and TRBJ1-2; D gene ambiguous. This CDR3 spans 13 amino acids. The V end was cut by 4 bases, the J end by 8 bases, with 17 bases between. Germline CDR1 and CDR2: SQVTM and ANQGSEA. CDR3 nucleotide sequence: TGCAGCGTTGGACCCCACAATCCGGGAGGCTACACCTTC. Translation: CSVGPHNPGGYTF.

This clonotype appeared a few times. This chain uses TRBV20-1 with TRBJ2-7, with 9 bases identical to TRBD2. V gave up 3 bases and J gave up 4 bases; unmatched junction bases: 7. Germline V gene data show CDR1 as DFQATT and CDR2 as SNEGSKA (reference sequence). The length of the CDR3 is 14 residues. The DNA for the CDR3 is TGCAGTGCTAGCGGGACTAGCTATTCTTACGAGCAGTACTTC. As protein: CSASGTSYSYEQYF.

This chain links TRBV18 with TRBJ1-2, with D uncertain. The CDR3 spans 16 residues. Germline assignment: CDR1 KGHSH and CDR2 LQKENI. V was clipped by 2 bases and J by 2 bases, with 15 bases between them. The CDR3: CASSPILSRKNYGYTF. DNA for the CDR3: TGTGCCAGCTCACCAATACTGAGCAGAAAGAACTATGGCTACACCTTC.

V usage is TRBV11-3 and J usage is TRBJ2-5, with unresolved D. This CDR3 spans 12 amino acids. V dropped 1 base and J dropped 10 bases, with 10 bases sitting between them. Germline CDR1 SGHNT, CDR2 YENEEA. In DNA form, the CDR3 reads TGTGCCAGCAGCTTAGGTGACCCAGACCAGTACTTC. This gives the protein CASSLGDPDQYF.

In this sample, this clonotype turned up many times. V gene TRBV5-1 combines with J gene TRBJ2-7; D is unclear. CDR3 size: 13 residues. V gave up 1 base and J gave up 1 base, with 6 bases separating them. Germline V gene data show CDR1 as SGHRS and CDR2 as YFSETQ. CDR3 bases: TGCGCCAGCAGCTTGACTTTATCCTACGAGCAGTACTTC. Its protein is CASSLTLSYEQYF.

There are a few counts of this clonotype. The chain combines TRBV7-6 with TRBJ2-3; 9 nucleotides agree with TRBD2. V trimming: 0 bases; J trimming: 5 bases; junction bases outside the gene matches: 6. This CDR3 is built from 16 residues. Germline-derived CDR1 and CDR2 are SGHVS and FNYEAQ. Here the CDR3 DNA reads TGTGCCAGCAGCTTAGCTAGCGGGGGAAATATAGATACGCAGTATTTT. Translated: CASSLASGGNIDTQYF.

The chain recombines TRBV11-2 with TRBJ2-7; 9 bases are shared with TRBD1. Germline V CDR1 and CDR2: SGHAT, FQNNGV. There are 17 residues in the CDR3. The V and J ends lost 0 bases and 4 bases, in that order; junction bases with no gene match: 10. The CDR3: CASSLEISDRGPYEQYF. DNA of the CDR3: TGTGCCAGCAGCTTAGAGATTTCGGACAGGGGACCTTACGAGCAGTACTTC.

The chain carries TRBV7-2 and TRBJ2-7; no definite D call. V lost 2 bases and J lost 2, with 7 bases in between. The CDR3 length is 13 residues. CDR1 is SGHTA, CDR2 FQGNSA, per germline. The CDR3 is CASSLFEAYEQYF. The CDR3 bases are TGTGCCAGCAGCTTATTTGAAGCCTACGAGCAGTACTTC.

This clonotype was observed a handful of times. The chain is built from TRBV12-3 or TRBV12-4 and TRBJ1-2; D call uncertain. V lost 4 bases and J lost 0, with 9 bases in between. The CDR3 sequence is 14 residues long. CDR3 sequence reads: CASSYGGTNYGYTF. The CDR3 coding sequence is TGTGCCAGCAGTTACGGAGGAACTAACTATGGCTACACCTTC.

This clonotype has more than one count but fewer than ten. The J gene is TRBJ1-4, the V gene TRBV2, with D hard to call. V lost 5 bases to trimming and J lost 0 bases, with 10 bases between them. Germline-derived CDR1 and CDR2 are SNHLY and FYNNEI. The CDR3 runs 15 residues. The CDR3 here is CASSFSGATNEKLFF. The CDR3 region has the DNA TGTGCCAGCAGTTTTTCCGGCGCAACTAATGAAAAACTGTTTTTT.